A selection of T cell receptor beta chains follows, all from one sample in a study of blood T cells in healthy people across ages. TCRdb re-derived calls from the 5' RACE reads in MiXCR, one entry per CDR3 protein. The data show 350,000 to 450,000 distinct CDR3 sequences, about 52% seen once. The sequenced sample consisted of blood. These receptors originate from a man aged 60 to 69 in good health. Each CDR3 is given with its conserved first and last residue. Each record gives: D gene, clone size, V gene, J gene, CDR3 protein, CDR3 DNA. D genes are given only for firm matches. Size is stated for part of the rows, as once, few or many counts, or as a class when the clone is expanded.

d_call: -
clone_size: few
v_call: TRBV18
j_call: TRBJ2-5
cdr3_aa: CASSPKRETQYF
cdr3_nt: TGTGCCAGCTCACCAAAGAGGGAGACCCAGTACTTC

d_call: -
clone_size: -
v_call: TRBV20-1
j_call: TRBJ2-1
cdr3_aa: CSATGLSSYNEQFF
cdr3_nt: TGCAGTGCTACGGGCCTAAGCTCCTACAATGAGCAGTTCTTC

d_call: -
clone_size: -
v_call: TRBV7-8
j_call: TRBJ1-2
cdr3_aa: CASSSLHGYTF
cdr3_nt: TGTGCCAGCAGCTCCCTCCATGGCTACACCTTC

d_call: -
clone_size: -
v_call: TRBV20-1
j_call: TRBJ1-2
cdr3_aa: CSATRRQLNYGYTF
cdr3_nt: TGCAGTGCTACCAGAAGACAGCTTAACTATGGCTACACCTTC

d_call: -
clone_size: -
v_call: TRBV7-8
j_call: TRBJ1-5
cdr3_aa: CASSLDSYQPQHF
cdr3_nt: TGTGCCAGCAGCTTGGACAGTTATCAGCCCCAGCATTTT

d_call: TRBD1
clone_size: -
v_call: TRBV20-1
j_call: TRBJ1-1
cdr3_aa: CSASHRGSVGPFF
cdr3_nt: TGCAGTGCTAGCCACAGGGGTTCTGTGGGGCCTTTCTTT

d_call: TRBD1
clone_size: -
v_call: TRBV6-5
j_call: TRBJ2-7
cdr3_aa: CASTMTGGWEQYF
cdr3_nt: TGTGCCAGCACCATGACAGGGGGGTGGGAGCAGTACTTC

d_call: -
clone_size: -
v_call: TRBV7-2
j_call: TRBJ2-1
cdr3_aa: CASSQGHNKQFF
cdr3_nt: TGTGCCAGCAGCCAGGGACACAATAAGCAGTTCTTC

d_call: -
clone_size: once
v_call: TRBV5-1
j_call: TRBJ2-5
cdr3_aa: CASSYPPGPPQETQYF
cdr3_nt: TGCGCCAGCAGCTACCCCCCCGGGCCGCCACAAGAGACCCAGTACTTC

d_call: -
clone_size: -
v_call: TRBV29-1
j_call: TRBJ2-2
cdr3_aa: CSADGGLTGELFF
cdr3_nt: TGCAGCGCCGACGGGGGACTCACCGGGGAGCTGTTTTTT

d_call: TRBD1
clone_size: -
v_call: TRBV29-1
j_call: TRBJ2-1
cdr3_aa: CSVQQGSYNEQFF
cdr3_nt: TGCAGCGTCCAACAGGGGTCCTACAATGAGCAGTTCTTC

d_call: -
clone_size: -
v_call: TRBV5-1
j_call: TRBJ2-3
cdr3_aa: CASSLLFTDTQYF
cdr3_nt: TGCGCCAGCAGCTTGCTCTTCACAGATACGCAGTATTTT

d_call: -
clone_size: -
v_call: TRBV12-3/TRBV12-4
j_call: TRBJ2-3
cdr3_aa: CASSSGQTNTDTQYF
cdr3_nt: TGTGCCAGCAGCTCCGGACAGACTAACACAGATACGCAGTATTTT

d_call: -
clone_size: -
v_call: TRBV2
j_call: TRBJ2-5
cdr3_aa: CASSLMSIGQYF
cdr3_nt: TGTGCCAGCAGCCTAATGAGCATAGGGCAGTACTTC

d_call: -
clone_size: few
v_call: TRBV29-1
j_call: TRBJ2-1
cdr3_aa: CSAVARFHEQFF
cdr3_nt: TGCAGCGCCGTCGCTAGGTTCCATGAGCAGTTCTTC

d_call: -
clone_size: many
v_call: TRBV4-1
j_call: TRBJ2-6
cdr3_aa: CASSRGPGSGANVLTF
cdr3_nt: TGCGCCAGCAGCCGAGGACCGGGCTCTGGGGCCAACGTCCTGACTTTC

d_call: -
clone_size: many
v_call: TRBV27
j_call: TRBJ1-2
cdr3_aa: CASSPSGSYGYTF
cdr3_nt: TGTGCCAGCAGTCCCTCGGGAAGCTATGGCTACACCTTC

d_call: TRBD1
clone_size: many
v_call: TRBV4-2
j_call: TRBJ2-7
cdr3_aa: CASSPSGGGRSYEQYF
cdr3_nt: TGTGCCAGCAGCCCTTCAGGGGGCGGCAGATCCTACGAGCAGTACTTC

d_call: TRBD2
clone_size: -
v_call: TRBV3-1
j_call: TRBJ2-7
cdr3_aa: CAAGVLGHEQYF
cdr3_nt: TGTGCCGCGGGGGTGCTTGGCCACGAGCAGTACTTC

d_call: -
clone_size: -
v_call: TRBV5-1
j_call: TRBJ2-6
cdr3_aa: CASSLVGSRSGANVLTF
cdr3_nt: TGCGCCAGCAGCCTTGTCGGGAGTAGATCTGGGGCCAACGTCCTGACTTTC

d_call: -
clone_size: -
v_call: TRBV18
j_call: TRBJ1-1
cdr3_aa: CASSPGSRNTEAFF
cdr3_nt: TGTGCCAGCTCTCCGGGGTCCCGGAACACTGAAGCTTTCTTT

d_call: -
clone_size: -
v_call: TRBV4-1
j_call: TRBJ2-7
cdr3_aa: CASSQEDGTAYEQYF
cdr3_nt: TGCGCCAGCAGCCAAGAGGACGGGACTGCCTACGAGCAGTACTTC

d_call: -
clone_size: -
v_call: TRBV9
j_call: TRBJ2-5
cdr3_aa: CANLGRRQETQYF
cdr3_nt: TGTGCCAACCTAGGTCGGAGACAAGAGACCCAGTACTTC

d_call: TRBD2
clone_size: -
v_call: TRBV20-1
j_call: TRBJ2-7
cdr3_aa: CSGSATSGTYEQYF
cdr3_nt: TGCAGTGGGTCGGCGACTAGCGGGACCTACGAGCAGTACTTC

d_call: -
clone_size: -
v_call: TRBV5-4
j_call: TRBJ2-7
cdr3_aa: CASSLWAGSSYGQYF
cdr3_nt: TGTGCCAGCAGCTTGTGGGCGGGGAGCTCCTACGGGCAGTACTTC

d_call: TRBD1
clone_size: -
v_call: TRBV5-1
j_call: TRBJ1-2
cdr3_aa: CASRGDIRTRGYTF
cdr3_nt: TGTGCCAGCAGGGGGGACATCCGAACGCGGGGCTACACCTTC

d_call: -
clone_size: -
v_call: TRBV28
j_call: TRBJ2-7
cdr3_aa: CASSSPASHSYEQYF
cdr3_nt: TGTGCCAGCAGTTCGCCAGCTTCCCACTCCTACGAGCAGTACTTC

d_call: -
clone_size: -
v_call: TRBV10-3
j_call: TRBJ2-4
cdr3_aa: CAISDAGGSAILVAYF
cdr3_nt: TGTGCCATCAGTGATGCAGGGGGGTCCGCTATCTTGGTGGCGTACTTC

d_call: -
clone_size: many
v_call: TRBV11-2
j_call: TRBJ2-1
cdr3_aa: CASSGDRSWSFYNEQFF
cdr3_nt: TGTGCCAGCAGCGGAGACAGAAGCTGGAGTTTCTACAATGAGCAGTTCTTC

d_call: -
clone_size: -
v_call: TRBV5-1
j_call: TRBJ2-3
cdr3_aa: CASSSASHTDTQYF
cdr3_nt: TGCGCCAGCAGCTCGGCCAGCCACACAGATACGCAGTATTTT

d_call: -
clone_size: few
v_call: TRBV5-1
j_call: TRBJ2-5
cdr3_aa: CASSLDHRRQETQYF
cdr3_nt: TGCGCCAGCAGCTTGGACCATCGCCGCCAAGAGACCCAGTACTTC

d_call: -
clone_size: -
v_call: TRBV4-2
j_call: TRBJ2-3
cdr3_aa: CASSQGRGGTDTQYF
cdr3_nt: TGTGCCAGCAGCCAAGGGAGGGGGGGCACAGATACGCAGTATTTT

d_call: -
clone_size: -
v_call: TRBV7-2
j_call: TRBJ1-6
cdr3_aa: CASSLGPGRPSSPLHF
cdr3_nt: TGTGCCAGCAGCTTAGGACCGGGACGGCCCTCGAGCCCCCTCCACTTT

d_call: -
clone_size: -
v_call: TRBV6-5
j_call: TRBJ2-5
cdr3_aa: CASSYSDNRETQYF
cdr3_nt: TGTGCCAGCAGTTACTCGGACAATCGGGAGACCCAGTACTTC

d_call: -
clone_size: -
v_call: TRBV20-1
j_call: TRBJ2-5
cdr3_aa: CSARLGPQETQYF
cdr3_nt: TGCAGTGCTCGACTGGGACCTCAAGAGACCCAGTACTTC

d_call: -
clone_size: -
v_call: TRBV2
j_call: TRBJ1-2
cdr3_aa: CASTISDLASGYTF
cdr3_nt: TGTGCCAGCACCATCTCCGACCTTGCCTCAGGCTACACCTTC

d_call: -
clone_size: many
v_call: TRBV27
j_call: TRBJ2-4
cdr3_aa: CASSPQGLAKNIQYF
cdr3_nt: TGTGCCAGCAGCCCCCAAGGGTTAGCCAAAAACATTCAGTACTTC

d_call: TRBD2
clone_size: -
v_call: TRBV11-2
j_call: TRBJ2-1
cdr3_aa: CASSSPTSGRVNEQFF
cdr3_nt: TGTGCCAGCAGCTCTCCGACTAGCGGGAGGGTCAATGAGCAGTTCTTC

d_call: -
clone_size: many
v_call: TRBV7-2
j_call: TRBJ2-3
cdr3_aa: CASSLRAAGGTQYF
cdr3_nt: TGTGCCAGCAGCCTAAGGGCCGCCGGGGGTACGCAGTATTTT

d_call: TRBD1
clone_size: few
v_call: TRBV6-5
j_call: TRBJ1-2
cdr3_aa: CASSYTRTGGGYGYTF
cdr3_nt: TGTGCCAGCAGTTACACTCGGACAGGGGGTGGCTATGGCTACACCTTC

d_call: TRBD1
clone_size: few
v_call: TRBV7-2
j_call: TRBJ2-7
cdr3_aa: CASSSRDRGHEQYF
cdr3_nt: TGTGCCAGCAGCTCCCGGGACAGGGGCCACGAGCAGTACTTC

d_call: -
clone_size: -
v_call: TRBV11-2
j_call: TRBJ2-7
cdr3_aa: CASRPPTGSYEQYF
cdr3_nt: TGTGCCAGCAGACCTCCTACAGGTTCCTACGAGCAGTACTTC

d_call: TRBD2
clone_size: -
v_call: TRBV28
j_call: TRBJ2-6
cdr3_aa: CASSAGGGASGANVLTF
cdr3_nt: TGTGCCAGCAGCGCCGGGGGGGGCGCTTCTGGGGCCAACGTCCTGACTTTC

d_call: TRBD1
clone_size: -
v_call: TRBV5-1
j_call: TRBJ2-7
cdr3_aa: CASSLGQGALEQYF
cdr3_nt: TGCGCCAGCAGCTTGGGACAGGGGGCCCTCGAGCAGTACTTC

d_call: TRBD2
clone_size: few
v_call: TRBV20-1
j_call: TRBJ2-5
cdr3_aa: CSARDSGEETQYF
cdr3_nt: TGCAGTGCTAGAGATAGCGGGGAGGAGACCCAGTACTTC

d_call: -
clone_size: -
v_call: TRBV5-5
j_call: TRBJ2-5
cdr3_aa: CASSLATSREETQYF
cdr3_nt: TGTGCCAGCAGCTTGGCTACTTCAAGGGAAGAGACCCAGTACTTC

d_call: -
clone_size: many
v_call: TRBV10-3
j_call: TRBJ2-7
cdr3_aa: CAIPSKPYGSYEQYF
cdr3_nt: TGTGCCATCCCCAGTAAGCCCTATGGTTCCTACGAGCAGTACTTC

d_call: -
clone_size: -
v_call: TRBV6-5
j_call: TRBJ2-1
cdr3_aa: CATRQLTSYNEQFF
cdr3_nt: TGTGCCACCAGACAGCTAACCTCCTACAATGAGCAGTTCTTC

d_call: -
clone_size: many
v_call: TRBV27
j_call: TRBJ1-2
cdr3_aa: CASSPFDRYGYTF
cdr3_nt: TGTGCCAGCAGTCCCTTTGACAGATATGGCTACACCTTC

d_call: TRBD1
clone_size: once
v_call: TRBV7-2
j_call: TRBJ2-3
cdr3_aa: CASSFQGGGKNAQYF
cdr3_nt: TGTGCCAGCAGCTTCCAAGGGGGCGGAAAAAATGCGCAGTATTTT